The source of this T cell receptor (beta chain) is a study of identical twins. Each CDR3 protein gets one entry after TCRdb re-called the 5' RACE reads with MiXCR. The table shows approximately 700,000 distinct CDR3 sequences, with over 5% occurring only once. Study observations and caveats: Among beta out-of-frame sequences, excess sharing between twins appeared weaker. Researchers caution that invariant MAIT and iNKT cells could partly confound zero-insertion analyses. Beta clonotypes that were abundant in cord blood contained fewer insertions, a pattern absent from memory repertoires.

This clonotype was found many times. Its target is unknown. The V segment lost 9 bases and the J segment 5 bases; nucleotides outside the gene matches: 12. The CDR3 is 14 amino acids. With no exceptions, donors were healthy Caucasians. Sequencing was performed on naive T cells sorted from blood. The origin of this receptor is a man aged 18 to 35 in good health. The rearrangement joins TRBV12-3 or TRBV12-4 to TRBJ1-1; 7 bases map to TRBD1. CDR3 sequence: CASWGAGGVTEAFF. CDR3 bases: TGTGCCAGTTGGGGGGCAGGGGGTGTTACTGAAGCTTTCTTT.